These 12 T cell receptor beta chains were sequenced from one sample in a study of vaccination and CD4 T cells after COVID-19. As to treatment: approximately nine-day PBMC culture with coronavirus spike peptide pools or control peptides (ViraFEST assay). For these receptors, no antigen is known. Sequenced with the Oncomine TCR Beta short-read assay was DNA taken from cultured CD4+ T cells. TCRdb re-called the PCR reads through MiXCR, storing one row per CDR3 protein. The data hold some 21,000 distinct CDR3 sequences, with 35% to 40% observed a single time. Source: CD4+ T cells from blood, cultured in vitro, taken before SARS-CoV-2 vaccination. These receptors came from a human donor who had recovered from COVID-19.

The chain is built from TRBV6-2 or TRBV6-3 and TRBJ2-7; the D is unclear. With 2 bases removed from V and 12 bases from J, the gap between germline ends came to 14 bases. Germline V gene lookup returns CDR1 MNHEY and CDR2 SVGEGT. This CDR3 is 12 amino acids long. The CDR3 DNA reads as TGTGCCAGCAGTTACCGTCCCTCTCCGGGGTACTTC. It is translated as CASSYRPSPGYF.

The chain uses TRBV5-4 and TRBJ2-3; D remains ambiguous. CDR1 SGHNT and CDR2 YYREEE come from the germline V gene (reference sequence). This CDR3 contains 15 residues. Trimming removed 0 bases at V and 2 bases at J, with 10 bases between. The CDR3 loop reads CASSLEPVTTDTQYF. The CDR3 DNA sequence: TGTGCCAGCAGCTTGGAACCCGTAACCACAGATACGCAGTATTTT. Based on the CDR3 plus reference TRBV5-4 and TRBJ2-3, the full variable domain is ETGVTQSPTHLIKTRGQQVTLRCSSQSGHNTVSWYQQALGQGPQFIFQYYREEENGRGNFPPRFSGLQFPNYSSELNVNALELDDSALYLCASSLEPVTTDTQYFGPGTRLTVL.

There are a few counts of this clonotype. The J gene is TRBJ2-3, the V gene TRBV11-1; 9 nucleotides agree with TRBD1. The CDR3 is 14 residues long. The V gene end was trimmed by 5 bases and the J gene end by 5 bases; junction bases not matched to a gene: 5. Germline loops: CDR1 SGHAT, CDR2 FQDESV (reference sequence). CDR3 in amino acids: CASSPRTGEDTQYF. As DNA, the CDR3 is TGTGCCAGCAGCCCAAGGACAGGGGAAGATACGCAGTATTTT.

The chain's CDR3 is CASVRAGDSSSYEQYF. In DNA form, the CDR3 reads TGTGCCAGCGTCCGGGCGGGGGACTCCAGCTCCTACGAGCAGTACTTC. V usage is TRBV6-1 and J usage is TRBJ2-7; 7 positions agree with TRBD2. From germline, CDR1 is MNHNS and CDR2 SASEGT. The CDR3 contains 16 residues. V trimming: 8 bases; J trimming: 0 bases; junction bases outside the gene matches: 13.

This clonotype was observed a single time. The J gene is TRBJ2-2, the V gene TRBV6-1; 7 nucleotides line up with TRBD1. The CDR3 is made up of 17 amino acids. V trimming: 6 bases; J trimming: 2 bases; junction bases outside the gene matches: 12. Germline CDR1 and CDR2: MNHNS and SASEGT. The DNA of the CDR3 is TGTGCCAGCAGACCCCGAGGGCAGGGGGATAACACCGGGGAGCTGTTTTTT. It encodes CASRPRGQGDNTGELFF.

J is TRBJ2-1 and V is TRBV11-2; D is ambiguous. This CDR3 is 13 amino acids long. The V end lost 1 base, the J end lost 10 bases, and 11 bases lay between the germline ends. CDR1 and CDR2 (germline): SGHAT, FQNNGV. The CDR3 nucleotides are TGTGCCAGCAGCTTAGCTTCCCAGGCCGAGCAGTTCTTC. This gives the protein CASSLASQAEQFF.

The chain combines TRBV2 with TRBJ2-4; 14 bases match TRBD2. The CDR3 has 14 amino acids. Looked up from germline, CDR1 is SNHLY and CDR2 is FYNNEI. J lost 8 bases, V lost 6 bases, and 3 bases had no gene match. Here the CDR3 DNA reads TGTGCCAGCAGCGTGACTAGCGGGAGGGACATTCAGTACTTC. It yields the protein CASSVTSGRDIQYF. Variable domain in full (rest from reference TRBV2 and TRBJ2-4): EPEVTQTPSHQVTQMGQEVILRCVPISNHLYFYWYRQILGQKVEFLVSFYNNEISEKSEIFDDQFSVERPDGSNFTLKIRSTKLEDSAMYFCASSVTSGRDIQYFGAGTRLSVL.

This clonotype occurred a few times. This chain links TRBV20-1 with TRBJ2-3; tentative D call: TRBD2 (7 bases). V dropped 5 bases and J dropped 2 bases, with 20 bases sitting between them. This CDR3 comprises 16 residues. Germline V CDR1 and CDR2: DFQATT, SNEGSKA (reference sequence). The CDR3 spells CSAVSGGGVYTDTQYF. CDR3 bases: TGCAGTGCTGTCTCGGGGGGCGGGGTTTACACAGATACGCAGTATTTT.

The CDR3 coding sequence is TGTGCCAGTAGACCGTATGGGGACTACGAGCAGTACTTC. Translated, it gives CASRPYGDYEQYF. The rearrangement uses TRBV19 and TRBJ2-7; D is unclear. This CDR3 region has 13 residues. Trimming took off 6 bases at V and 3 bases at J, with 12 bases between the two ends. The V gene's germline CDR1 is LNHDA and CDR2 SQIVND (reference sequence).

This clonotype was found a few times. This chain joins TRBV19 and TRBJ1-5; D remains unclear. Trimming pared 1 base from V and 3 bases from J, leaving 10 bases between. CDR1 LNHDA and CDR2 SQIVND come from the germline V gene (reference sequence). This CDR3 has 15 amino acids. CDR3 amino acids: CASSIGGRLNQPQHF. DNA of the CDR3: TGTGCCAGTAGTATAGGTGGCAGACTCAATCAGCCCCAGCATTTT.

This clonotype was counted only a few times. The chain recombines TRBV6-1 with TRBJ1-2; tentatively, D is TRBD1 (6 bases). The CDR3 loop spans 14 amino acids. V lost 7 bases and J lost 6, with 18 bases in between. Germline CDR1 reads MNHNS; CDR2 reads SASEGT. As DNA, the CDR3 is TGTGCCAGCATGGCGTGGACAGTTGAGGATGGCTACACCTTC. Its translation: CASMAWTVEDGYTF.

The sample holds a few counts of this clonotype. CDR3 DNA: TGTGCCAGCAGTTTATGGTCGGGGGTGGACCAGCCCCAGCATTTT. This encodes CASSLWSGVDQPQHF. The chain is built from TRBV27 and TRBJ1-5; D is possibly TRBD1 (5 bases). Germline V gives CDR1 MNHEY, CDR2 SMNVEV (reference sequence). The CDR3 has 15 residues. The V gene lost 1 base and the J gene lost 7 bases, with 14 bases spanning the gap.